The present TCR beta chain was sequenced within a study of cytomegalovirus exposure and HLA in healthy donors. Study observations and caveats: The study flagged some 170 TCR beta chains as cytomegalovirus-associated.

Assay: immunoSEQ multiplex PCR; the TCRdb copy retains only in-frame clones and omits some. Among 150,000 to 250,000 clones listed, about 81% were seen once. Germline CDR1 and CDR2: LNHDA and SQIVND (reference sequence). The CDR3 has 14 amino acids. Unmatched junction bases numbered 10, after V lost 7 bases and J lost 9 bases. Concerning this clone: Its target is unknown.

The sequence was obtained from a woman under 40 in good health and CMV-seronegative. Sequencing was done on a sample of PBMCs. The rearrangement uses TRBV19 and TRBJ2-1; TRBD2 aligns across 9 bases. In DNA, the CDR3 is TGTGCCAGTAAGGGCGGGAGGGGGGACGTTGAGCAGTTCTTC. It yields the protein CASKGGRGDVEQFF.